This T cell receptor beta chain was recovered during a study of cytomegalovirus exposure and HLA in healthy donors. Overall study results and limits: Earlier findings revealed that most TCR beta V segments proved productive either about 87% or about 30% of the time. After further analysis at a later stage, 16,951 TCR beta sequences were associated with HLA alleles at 0.05 false discovery rate.

PCR was performed using 60 Vbeta and 13 Jbeta primers. TCRdb keeps only in-frame clones here, not all; method: immunoSEQ multiplex PCR. The sample lists about 78,000 clones; 55% to 85% were seen once. This clone was recorded a few times. What it binds is unknown. There are 17 residues in the CDR3. Trimming pared 3 bases from V and 6 bases from J, leaving 24 bases between. CDR1 SGHDT and CDR2 YYEEEE come from the germline V gene. V is TRBV5-6 and J is TRBJ1-1; D is perhaps TRBD1 (6 bases). This clonotype was sampled from a woman aged 40 to 49 in good health and CMV-seropositive. Sample: PBMCs. The CDR3 nucleotides are TGTGCCAGCAGCTGGGGTGGCCGACAGGTGGGTCGGCCTGAAGCTTTCTTT. Amino acid sequence: CASSWGGRQVGRPEAFF.